Following are 28 T cell receptor beta chains from one sample sequenced in a study of blood T cell repertoires in COVID-19. Using immunoSEQ multiplex PCR, the repertoire was profiled, and TCRdb retains in-frame clones only, with some absent. The sample carries some 210,000 clones, around 86% recorded once. Sequencing input: PBMCs or T cells enriched from blood (not recorded which). The receptor set was obtained from a woman in her forties or fifties with acute COVID-19.

This clone was detected only a few times. The chain is built from TRBV28 and TRBJ1-2; 7 bases align to TRBD1. Trimming at V came to 1 base and at J to 8 bases, leaving 16 bases not matched to a gene. Germline CDR1 and CDR2: MDHEN and SYDVKM. The length of the CDR3 is 17 residues. The CDR3 spells CASSLSGTAIHKGGYTF. CDR3 DNA: TGTGCCAGCAGTTTATCGGGGACAGCAATCCATAAGGGGGGCTACACCTTC.

The rearrangement links TRBV7-2 to TRBJ1-5; TRBD1 is a possible D gene (6 bases). CDR3 length: 14 residues. Trimming removed 5 bases from V and 1 base from J, with 9 bases in between. Germline-derived CDR1 and CDR2 are SGHTA and FQGNSA. The CDR3 protein is CASSPGASNQPQHF. The CDR3 DNA sequence: TGTGCCAGCAGCCCAGGGGCAAGCAATCAGCCCCAGCATTTT. The variable domain in full, completed from reference TRBV7-2 and TRBJ1-5, reads GAGVSQSPSNKVTEKGKDVELRCDPISGHTALYWYRQSLGQGLEFLIYFQGNSAPDKSGLPSDRFSAERTGGSVSTLTIQRTQQEDSAVYLCASSPGASNQPQHFGDGTRLSIL.

This clone was seen a few times. V usage is TRBV4-1 and J usage is TRBJ2-2; TRBD1 aligns across 7 bases. The CDR3 sequence is 15 residues long. With V trimmed by 4 bases and J by 5 bases, 7 bases remained unmatched. The germline V gene encodes CDR1 MGHRA and CDR2 YSYEKL. The CDR3 loop is CASSLPGQTTGELFF. The DNA of the CDR3 is TGCGCCAGCAGCCTACCGGGACAGACAACCGGGGAGCTGTTTTTT.

Written as DNA, the CDR3 is TGCGCCAGCAGCCCCCTACCCCCGGGACAGGGTTCCAATGAGCAGTTCTTC. Amino acids: CASSPLPPGQGSNEQFF. The chain combines TRBV4-1 with TRBJ2-1; 9 bases line up with TRBD1. Germline-derived CDR1 and CDR2 are MGHRA and YSYEKL. Losses at the gene ends were 4 bases for V and 6 bases for J; bases not matched to a gene: 13. The CDR3 runs 17 residues.

This chain connects TRBV7-2 to TRBJ2-7; 8 bases are a match to TRBD1. The V segment lost 6 bases and the J segment 4 bases; nucleotides outside the gene matches: 5. Germline CDR1 and CDR2: SGHTA and FQGNSA. This CDR3 has 13 residues. CDR3 sequence: CASRETGGYEQYF. CDR3 coding DNA: TGTGCCAGCAGGGAAACAGGGGGGTACGAGCAGTACTTC.

This chain links TRBV9 with TRBJ1-4; D call uncertain. CDR3 size: 14 residues. Trimming pared 3 bases from V and 2 bases from J, leaving 8 bases between. The germline V gene encodes CDR1 SGDLS and CDR2 YYNGEE. The CDR3 region has the DNA TGTGCCAGCAGCGCCGACACGACTAATGAAAAACTGTTTTTT. It codes for CASSADTTNEKLFF. The full variable domain, in which reference TRBV9 and TRBJ1-4 provide the parts outside the CDR3, is DSGVTQTPKHLITATGQRVTLRCSPRSGDLSVYWYQQSLDQGLQFLIQYYNGEERAKGNILERFSAQQFPDLHSELNLSSLELGDSALYFCASSADTTNEKLFFGSGTQLSVL.

The chain carries TRBV4-3 and TRBJ2-2, with D tentatively TRBD2 (5 bases). V was pared by 4 bases and J by 1 base, with 22 bases between. The CDR3 is made up of 19 amino acids. The germline CDR1 and CDR2 sequences are LGHNA and YSLEER. CDR3 DNA sequence: TGCGCCAGCAGCCTTTTCTATACTTATGGACTGAGGAACACCGGGGAGCTGTTTTTT. Translating it yields CASSLFYTYGLRNTGELFF.

V is TRBV4-2 and J is TRBJ2-2; TRBD2 might be the D (5 bases). Germline V lookup: CDR1 LGHNA, CDR2 YNFKEQ. This CDR3 has 14 amino acids. Trimming left V 4 bases short and J 5 bases short, with 11 bases between. Written as DNA, the CDR3 is TGTGCCAGCAGCCGAGGGATGGGGACCGGGGAGCTGTTTTTT. Translation gives CASSRGMGTGELFF.

The count of this clone is one. This rearrangement joins TRBV19 to TRBJ1-1, with TRBD1 matching 8 bases. This CDR3 has 10 residues. Germline V gene data show CDR1 as LNHDA and CDR2 as SQIVND (reference sequence). J lost 11 bases, V lost 10 bases, and 6 bases had no gene match. The CDR3 region has the DNA TGTGCCATTGGACAGGGAACGGCTTTCTTT. Protein product: CAIGQGTAFF.

This chain connects TRBV28 to TRBJ1-4; no clear D gene. From germline, CDR1 is MDHEN and CDR2 SYDVKM. This CDR3 is built from 12 residues. The V end lost 7 bases, the J end lost 8 bases, and 11 bases lay between the germline ends. CDR3 sequence (DNA): TGTGCCAGCACGTGGGCGGGCGAAAAACTGTTTTTT. Its translation is CASTWAGEKLFF. Full variable domain (outside the CDR3, taken from reference TRBV28 and TRBJ1-4): DVKVTQSSRYLVKRTGEKVFLECVQDMDHENMFWYRQDPGLGLRLIYFSYDVKMKEKGDIPEGYSVSREKKERFSLILESASTNQTSMYLCASTWAGEKLFFGSGTQLSVL.

The chain uses TRBV4-3 and TRBJ2-1; possible D gene TRBD2, 6 bases. Trimming took 0 bases from V and 7 from J, leaving 13 bases between them. In germline, CDR1 is LGHNA, CDR2 YSLEER. The length of the CDR3 is 15 residues. This chain's CDR3 is CASSQDLGLLNEQFF. The CDR3 coding sequence is TGCGCCAGCAGCCAAGATCTAGGACTACTAAATGAGCAGTTCTTC.

The chain uses TRBV7-3 and TRBJ2-5, with TRBD1 as a possible D gene (5 bases). This CDR3 contains 16 residues. Germline CDR1 is SGHTA and CDR2 is FQGTGA. Trimming took 0 bases from V and 5 from J, leaving 16 bases between them. The CDR3 reads CASSLTGNPKGETQYF. The CDR3, as DNA: TGTGCCAGCAGCTTAACCGGCAACCCTAAGGGGGAGACCCAGTACTTC.

The rearrangement uses TRBV11-2 and TRBJ1-6; 9 nucleotides agree with TRBD1. The CDR3 consists of 14 residues. Germline values: CDR1 SGHAT, CDR2 FQNNGV. V lost 0 bases to trimming and J lost 15 bases; unmatched junction nucleotides: 6. The CDR3 DNA reads as TGTGCCAGCAGCTTAGATAGGACAGGGGATGTCCTCCACTTT. Amino acid sequence: CASSLDRTGDVLHF.

The chain joins TRBV7-9 to TRBJ1-6; 8 nucleotides line up with TRBD1. The CDR3 runs 15 residues. The V and J ends lost 2 bases and 7 bases, in that order; junction bases with no gene match: 4. The germline V gene encodes CDR1 SEHNR and CDR2 FQNEAQ (reference sequence). The CDR3 is CASSLTGGENSPLHF. CDR3 DNA: TGTGCCAGCAGCTTAACAGGGGGGGAGAATTCACCCCTCCACTTT.

The chain carries TRBV10-1 and TRBJ2-3, with TRBD2 matching 14 bases. Per germline, CDR1 WNHNN and CDR2 SYGVQD (reference sequence). Unmatched junction bases numbered 11, after V lost 4 bases and J lost 2 bases. The CDR3 spans 19 residues. The CDR3: CASSGRGLAGAGDTDTQYF. CDR3 coding DNA: TGCGCCAGCAGTGGTCGGGGACTAGCGGGAGCAGGGGACACAGATACGCAGTATTTT.

The gene calls are TRBV29-1 and TRBJ1-2, with TRBD1 identical over 7 bases. The germline CDR1 and CDR2 sequences are SQVTM and ANQGSEA. With 7 bases clipped from V and 2 bases from J, the junction kept 13 bases outside the gene matches. CDR3 size: 15 residues. CDR3 sequence reads: CSAAPGTVTNYGYTF. In nucleotides, the CDR3 is TGCAGCGCTGCCCCAGGGACAGTGACCAACTATGGCTACACCTTC. Full variable domain (outside the CDR3, taken from reference TRBV29-1 and TRBJ1-2): SAVISQKPSRDICQRGTSLTIQCQVDSQVTMMFWYRQQPGQSLTLIATANQGSEATYESGFVIDKFPISRPNLTFSTLTVSNMSPEDSSIYLCSAAPGTVTNYGYTFGSGTRLTVV.

The chain employs TRBV7-2 and TRBJ1-2; 8 nucleotides agree with TRBD1. Germline-derived CDR1 and CDR2 are SGHTA and FQGNSA. The V segment lost 5 bases and the J segment 8 bases; nucleotides outside the gene matches: 7. The CDR3 length is 13 residues. CDR3 coding DNA: TGTGCCAGCAGCACCGGGACAGGAAAAGGCTACACCTTC. This encodes CASSTGTGKGYTF.

This clone showed up just a few times. Other DNA sequences in the same sample also yield this CDR3. This chain connects TRBV27 to TRBJ2-1, with 8 bases lining up with TRBD2. The CDR3 consists of 15 residues. Germline V CDR1 and CDR2: MNHEY, SMNVEV (reference sequence). The trim removed 3 bases at V and 3 bases at J, leaving 4 bases unmatched. For the CDR3, the DNA is TGTGCCAGCAGTTTCCGCGGGGGGAACTACAATGAGCAGTTCTTC. Translated: CASSFRGGNYNEQFF.

This clone was observed once. This sequence joins TRBV15 and TRBJ2-7, with TRBD2 matching 7 bases. The junction had 4 bases not matched to a gene; V was cut back by 2 bases and J by 3 bases. CDR1 LNHNV and CDR2 YYDKDF come from the germline V gene (reference sequence). CDR3 length: 14 amino acids. CDR3 nucleotides: TGTGCCACCAGCAGATCCGGGGGGTACTACGAGCAGTACTTC. Translation: CATSRSGGYYEQYF.

The genes are TRBV6-1 and TRBJ2-1, with 12 bases identical to TRBD2. Germline V gives CDR1 MNHNS, CDR2 SASEGT. The CDR3 is made up of 18 amino acids. The junction had 14 bases not matched to a gene; V was cut back by 4 bases and J by 7 bases. The chain's CDR3 is CASSGTSGKVLGFNEQFF. The CDR3 DNA reads TGTGCCAGCAGTGGGACTAGCGGGAAAGTTCTAGGGTTTAATGAGCAGTTCTTC.

The chain recombines TRBV7-3 with TRBJ2-1; 9 bases fit TRBD1. This CDR3 comprises 17 residues. Germline CDR1 is SGHTA and CDR2 is FQGTGA. V lost 5 bases to trimming and J lost 6 bases; unmatched junction nucleotides: 14. For the CDR3, the DNA is TGTGCCAGCAGCCCCCGGGACAGGGCCTCGCTTCGCAATGAGCAGTTCTTC. Protein product: CASSPRDRASLRNEQFF.

The sample holds one count of this clone. The chain recombines TRBV5-3 with TRBJ2-5; TRBD2 agrees at 7 bases. TRBV5-3 is annotated as an ORF whose role is uncertain. The CDR3 loop spans 14 amino acids. J gave up 3 bases and V 3 bases, and 5 bases lay outside the gene matches. The CDR3 protein is CARSSTAGEETQYF. CDR3 coding DNA: TGTGCCAGAAGCTCAACGGCGGGAGAAGAGACCCAGTACTTC.

This clone was counted once. V gene TRBV5-4 combines with J gene TRBJ2-3; a possible D gene is TRBD1 (5 bases). This CDR3 is 18 amino acids long. The germline V gene has CDR1 SGHNT and CDR2 YYREEE (reference sequence). V was clipped by 4 bases and J by 3 bases, with 24 bases between them. CDR3 residues: CASSPSRAARKGTDTQYF. The CDR3 DNA follows: TGTGCCAGCAGCCCGAGCCGGGCGGCCCGTAAGGGGACAGATACGCAGTATTTT.

This clone came up a few times. The sample contains more than one DNA sequence encoding this CDR3. V and J are TRBV3-1 (or the pseudogene TRBV3-2) and TRBJ1-4, with unresolved D. V lost 0 bases and J lost 4, with 3 bases in between. CDR3 size: 13 residues. The germline V gene has CDR1 LGHDT and CDR2 YNNKEL (reference sequence). CDR3 sequence (DNA): TGTGCCAGCAGCCAAGACTATAATGAAAAACTGTTTTTT. Translating gives CASSQDYNEKLFF.

This clone occurred a few times. The V gene is TRBV4-1, the J gene TRBJ1-1; D is undetermined. The CDR3 contains 13 residues. Germline assignment: CDR1 MGHRA and CDR2 YSYEKL. With 5 bases removed from V and 1 base from J, the gap between germline ends came to 8 bases. The CDR3 loop reads CASSFGPNTEAFF. In DNA form, the CDR3 reads TGCGCCAGCAGCTTTGGGCCGAACACTGAAGCTTTCTTT.

The V and J genes are TRBV20-1 and TRBJ1-1; the D is unclear. V was shortened by 3 bases and J by 4 bases, with 6 bases between the two germline ends. The CDR3 contains 11 residues. Germline V gene data show CDR1 as DFQATT and CDR2 as SNEGSKA (reference sequence). CDR3 protein: CSARWSTEAFF. In DNA form, the CDR3 reads TGCAGTGCTAGGTGGAGCACTGAAGCTTTCTTT.

This clone was counted a single time. This sequence joins TRBV28 and TRBJ1-5; 8 positions agree with TRBD1. The CDR3 consists of 15 residues. CDR1 and CDR2 from the germline V gene are MDHEN and SYDVKM. The V and J ends lost 5 bases and 3 bases, in that order; junction bases with no gene match: 6. Here the CDR3 DNA reads TGTGCCAGCAGTGCATTGACAGGGGTCAATCAGCCCCAGCATTTT. It yields the protein CASSALTGVNQPQHF.

The gene calls are TRBV3-1 (or the pseudogene TRBV3-2) and TRBJ2-5; D gene uncertain. Germline CDR1 reads LGHDT; CDR2 reads YNNKEL (reference sequence). CDR3 size: 12 residues. Trimming cost V 4 bases and J 1 base, with 4 bases left between them. The CDR3 spells CASSRVQETQYF. The CDR3 region has the DNA TGTGCCAGCAGCCGAGTCCAAGAGACCCAGTACTTC.